This T cell receptor beta chain comes out of a study of CD8 T cells in Susac syndrome. CDR3 size: 15 residues. CDR1 SNHLY and CDR2 FYNNEI come from the germline V gene. V lost 3 bases to trimming and J lost 4 bases; unmatched junction nucleotides: 4. RNA, at about 0.45 to 1 ug, was reverse transcribed with random hexamers. TCRdb analysed the immunoSEQ multiplex PCR reads with MiXCR anew, one entry per CDR3 protein. Of around 300,000 distinct CDR3 sequences in the sample, roughly nine tenths are singletons; the top ten hold approximately 0.065%. The TEMRA cells underwent FACS enrichment, while the CD8+ and CD4+ T cells underwent negative isolation.

Sequences were obtained from CD4+ T cells from PBMCs. This receptor was obtained from a human donor with multiple sclerosis. The chain joins TRBV2 to TRBJ2-1, with 9 bases fitting TRBD2. CDR3 DNA sequence: TGTGCCAGCAGTGATAGCGGGAGCAGGTACAATGAGCAGTTCTTC. Its protein product is CASSDSGSRYNEQFF.